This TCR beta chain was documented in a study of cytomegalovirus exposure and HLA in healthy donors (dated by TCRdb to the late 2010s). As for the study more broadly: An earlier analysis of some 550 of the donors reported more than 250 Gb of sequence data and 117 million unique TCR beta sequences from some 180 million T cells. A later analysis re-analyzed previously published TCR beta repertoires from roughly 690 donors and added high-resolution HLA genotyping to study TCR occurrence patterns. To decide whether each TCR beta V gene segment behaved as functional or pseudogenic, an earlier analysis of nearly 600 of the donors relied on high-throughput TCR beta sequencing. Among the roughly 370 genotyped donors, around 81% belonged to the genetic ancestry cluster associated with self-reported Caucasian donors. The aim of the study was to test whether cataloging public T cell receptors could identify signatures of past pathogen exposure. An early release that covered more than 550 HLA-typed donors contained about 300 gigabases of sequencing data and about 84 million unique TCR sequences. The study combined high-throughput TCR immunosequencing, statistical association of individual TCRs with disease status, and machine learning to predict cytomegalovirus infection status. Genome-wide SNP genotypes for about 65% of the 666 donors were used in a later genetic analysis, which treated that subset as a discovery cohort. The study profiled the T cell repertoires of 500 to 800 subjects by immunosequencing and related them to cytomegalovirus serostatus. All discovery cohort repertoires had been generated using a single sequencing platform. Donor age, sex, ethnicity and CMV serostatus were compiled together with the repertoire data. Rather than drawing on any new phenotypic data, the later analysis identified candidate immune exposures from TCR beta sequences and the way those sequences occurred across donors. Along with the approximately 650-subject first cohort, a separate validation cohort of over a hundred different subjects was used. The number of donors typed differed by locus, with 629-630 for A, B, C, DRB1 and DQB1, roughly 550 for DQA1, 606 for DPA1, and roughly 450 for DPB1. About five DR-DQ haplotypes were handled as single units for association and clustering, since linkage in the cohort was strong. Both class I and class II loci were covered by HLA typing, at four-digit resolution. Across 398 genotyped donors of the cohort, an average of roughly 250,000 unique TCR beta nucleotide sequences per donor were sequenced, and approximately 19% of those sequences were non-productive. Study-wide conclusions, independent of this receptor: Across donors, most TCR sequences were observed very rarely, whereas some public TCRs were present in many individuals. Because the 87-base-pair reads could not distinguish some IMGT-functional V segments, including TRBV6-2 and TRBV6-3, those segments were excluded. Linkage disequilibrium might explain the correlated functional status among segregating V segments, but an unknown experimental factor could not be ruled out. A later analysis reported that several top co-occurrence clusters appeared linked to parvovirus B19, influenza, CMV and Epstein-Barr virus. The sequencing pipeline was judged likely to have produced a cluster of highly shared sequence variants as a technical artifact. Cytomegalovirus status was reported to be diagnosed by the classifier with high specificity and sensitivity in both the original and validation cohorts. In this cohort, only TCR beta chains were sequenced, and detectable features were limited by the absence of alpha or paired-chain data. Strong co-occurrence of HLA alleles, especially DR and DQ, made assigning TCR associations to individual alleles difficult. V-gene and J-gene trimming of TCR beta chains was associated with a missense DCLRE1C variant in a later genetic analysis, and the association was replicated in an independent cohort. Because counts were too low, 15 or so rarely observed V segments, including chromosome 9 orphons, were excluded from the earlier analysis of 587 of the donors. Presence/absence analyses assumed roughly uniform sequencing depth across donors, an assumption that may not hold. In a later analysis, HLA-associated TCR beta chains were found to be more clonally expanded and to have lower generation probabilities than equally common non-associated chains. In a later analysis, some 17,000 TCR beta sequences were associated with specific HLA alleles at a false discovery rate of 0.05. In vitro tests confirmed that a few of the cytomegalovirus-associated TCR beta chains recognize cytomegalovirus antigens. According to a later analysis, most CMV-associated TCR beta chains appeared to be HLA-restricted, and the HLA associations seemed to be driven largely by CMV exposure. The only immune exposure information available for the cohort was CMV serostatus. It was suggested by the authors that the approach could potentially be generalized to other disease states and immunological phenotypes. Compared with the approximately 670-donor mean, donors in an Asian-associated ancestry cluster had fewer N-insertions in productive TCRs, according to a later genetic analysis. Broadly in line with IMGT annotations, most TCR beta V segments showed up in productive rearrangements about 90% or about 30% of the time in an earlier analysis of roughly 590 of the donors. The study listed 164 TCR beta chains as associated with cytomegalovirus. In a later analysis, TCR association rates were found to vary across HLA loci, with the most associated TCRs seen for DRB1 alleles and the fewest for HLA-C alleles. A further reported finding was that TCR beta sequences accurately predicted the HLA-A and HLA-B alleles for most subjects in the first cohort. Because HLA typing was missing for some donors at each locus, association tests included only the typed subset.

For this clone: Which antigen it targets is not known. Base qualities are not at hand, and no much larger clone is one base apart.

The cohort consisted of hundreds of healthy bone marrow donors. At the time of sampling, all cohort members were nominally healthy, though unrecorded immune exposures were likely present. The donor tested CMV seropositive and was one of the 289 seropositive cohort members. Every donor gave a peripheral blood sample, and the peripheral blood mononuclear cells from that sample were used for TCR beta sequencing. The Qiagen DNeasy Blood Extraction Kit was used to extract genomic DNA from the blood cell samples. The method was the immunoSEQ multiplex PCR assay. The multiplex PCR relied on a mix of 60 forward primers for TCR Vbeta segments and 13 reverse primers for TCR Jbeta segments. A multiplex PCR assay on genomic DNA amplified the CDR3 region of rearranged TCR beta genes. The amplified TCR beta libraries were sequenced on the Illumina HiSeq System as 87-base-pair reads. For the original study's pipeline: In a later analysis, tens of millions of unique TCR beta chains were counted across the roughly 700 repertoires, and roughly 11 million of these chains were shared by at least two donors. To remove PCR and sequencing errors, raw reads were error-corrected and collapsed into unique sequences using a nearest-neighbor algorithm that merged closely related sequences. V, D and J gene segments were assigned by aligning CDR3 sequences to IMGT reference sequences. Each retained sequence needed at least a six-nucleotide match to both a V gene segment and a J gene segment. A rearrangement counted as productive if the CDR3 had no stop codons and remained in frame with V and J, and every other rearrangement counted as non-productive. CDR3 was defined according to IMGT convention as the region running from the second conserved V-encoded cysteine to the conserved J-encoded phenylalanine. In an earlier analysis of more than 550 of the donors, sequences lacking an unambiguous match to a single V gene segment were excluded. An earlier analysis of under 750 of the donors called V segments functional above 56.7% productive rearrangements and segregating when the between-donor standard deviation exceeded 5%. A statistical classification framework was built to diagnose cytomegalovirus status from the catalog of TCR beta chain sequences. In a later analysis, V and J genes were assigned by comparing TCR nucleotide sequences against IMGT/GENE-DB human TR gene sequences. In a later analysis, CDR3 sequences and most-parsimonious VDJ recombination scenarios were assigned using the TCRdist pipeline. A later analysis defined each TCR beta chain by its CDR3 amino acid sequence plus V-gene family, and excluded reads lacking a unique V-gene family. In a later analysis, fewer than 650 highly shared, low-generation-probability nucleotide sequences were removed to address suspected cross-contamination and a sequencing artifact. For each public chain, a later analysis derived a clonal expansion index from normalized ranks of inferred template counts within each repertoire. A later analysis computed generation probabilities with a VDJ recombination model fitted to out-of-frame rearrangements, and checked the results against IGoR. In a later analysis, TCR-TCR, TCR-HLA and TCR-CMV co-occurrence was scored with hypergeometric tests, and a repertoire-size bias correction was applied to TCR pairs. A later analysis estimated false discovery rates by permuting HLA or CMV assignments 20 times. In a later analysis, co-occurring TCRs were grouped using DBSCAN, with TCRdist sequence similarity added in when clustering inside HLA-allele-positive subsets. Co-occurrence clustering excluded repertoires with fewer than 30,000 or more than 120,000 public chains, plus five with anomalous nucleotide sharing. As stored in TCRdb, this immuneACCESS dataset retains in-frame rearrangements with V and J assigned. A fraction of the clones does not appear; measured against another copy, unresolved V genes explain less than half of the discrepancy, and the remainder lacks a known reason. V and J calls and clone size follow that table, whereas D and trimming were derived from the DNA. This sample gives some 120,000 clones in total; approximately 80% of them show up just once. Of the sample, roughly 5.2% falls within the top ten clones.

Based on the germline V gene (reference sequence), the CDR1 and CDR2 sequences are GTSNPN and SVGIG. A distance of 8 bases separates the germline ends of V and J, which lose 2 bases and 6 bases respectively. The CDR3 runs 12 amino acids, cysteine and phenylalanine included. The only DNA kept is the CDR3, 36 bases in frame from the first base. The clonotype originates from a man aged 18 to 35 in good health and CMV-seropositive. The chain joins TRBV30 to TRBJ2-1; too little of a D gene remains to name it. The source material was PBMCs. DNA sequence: TGTGCCTGGAGTCCCCTCCTCAATGAGCAGTTCTTC. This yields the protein CAWSPLLNEQFF.